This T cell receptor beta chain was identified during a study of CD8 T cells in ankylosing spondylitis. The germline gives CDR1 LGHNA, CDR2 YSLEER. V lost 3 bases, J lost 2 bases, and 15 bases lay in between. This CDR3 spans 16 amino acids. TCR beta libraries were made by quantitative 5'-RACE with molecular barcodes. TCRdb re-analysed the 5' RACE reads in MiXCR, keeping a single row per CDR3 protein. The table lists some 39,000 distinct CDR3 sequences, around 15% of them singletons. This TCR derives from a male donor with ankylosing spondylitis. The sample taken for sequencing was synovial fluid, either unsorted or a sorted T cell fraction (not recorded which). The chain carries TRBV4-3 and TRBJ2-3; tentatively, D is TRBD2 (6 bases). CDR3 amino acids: CASSQSIAELTDTQYF. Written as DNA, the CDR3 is TGCGCCAGCAGCCAGTCTATAGCGGAGCTCACAGATACGCAGTATTTT.